The 20 T cell receptor beta chains reported below all come from one sample, sequenced in a study of CD8+ T cells in alopecia areata. cDNA serving as the sequencing template came from extracted, reverse transcribed RNA. The table came from immunoSEQ multiplex PCR; TCRdb's copy has only in-frame clones and leaves some out. This table has some 200,000 clones, approximately 56% appearing once. The treatment is: oral pan-JAK inhibitor, 5-10 mg twice daily. Material: CD4+ T cells sorted from blood, obtained at week 4, from a patient treated with tofacitinib. The receptor set was obtained from a human donor with alopecia areata.

The J gene is TRBJ2-5, the V gene TRBV29-1, with D perhaps TRBD1 (6 bases). Germline-derived CDR1 and CDR2 are SQVTM and ANQGSEA. This CDR3 spans 16 amino acids. With 4 bases removed from V and 5 bases from J, the gap between germline ends came to 23 bases. The CDR3 DNA sequence: TGCAGCGTTGGCCGCCGGGACACACTGTTCGGCGAGACCCAGTACTTC. This sequence encodes CSVGRRDTLFGETQYF.

This chain uses TRBV7-9 with TRBJ1-2, with 7 bases fitting TRBD1. Losses at the gene ends were 5 bases for V and 7 bases for J; bases not matched to a gene: 16. The CDR3 runs 16 residues. The germline V gene has CDR1 SEHNR and CDR2 FQNEAQ (reference sequence). The DNA of the CDR3 is TGTGCCAGCAGCATCGGCGGGACAGTCCCAATACTTGGCTACACCTTC. It codes for CASSIGGTVPILGYTF.

The V call is TRBV29-1, the J call TRBJ1-1, with a tentative D call TRBD1 (5 bases). The V gene lost 2 bases and the J gene lost 2 bases, with 15 bases spanning the gap. The CDR3 is made up of 15 amino acids. The germline gives CDR1 SQVTM, CDR2 ANQGSEA. The CDR3 bases are TGCAGCGTTGAAACCCCAGGGCGTATAAACACTGAAGCTTTCTTT. It codes for CSVETPGRINTEAFF. The full variable domain, in which reference TRBV29-1 and TRBJ1-1 provide the parts outside the CDR3, is SAVISQKPSRDICQRGTSLTIQCQVDSQVTMMFWYRQQPGQSLTLIATANQGSEATYESGFVIDKFPISRPNLTFSTLTVSNMSPEDSSIYLCSVETPGRINTEAFFGQGTRLTVV.

This chain uses TRBV6-5 with TRBJ1-2, with D possibly matching TRBD1 (5 bases). The V and J ends lost 7 bases and 4 bases respectively, with 19 bases between them. The CDR3 covers 15 residues. Germline assignment: CDR1 MNHEY and CDR2 SVGAGI. CDR3 protein: CASTRGGRSAYGYTF. CDR3 nucleotide sequence: TGTGCCAGCACTCGGGGGGGACGAAGTGCCTATGGCTACACCTTC.

This clone was observed a few times. This chain joins TRBV6-5 and TRBJ2-6, with 8 bases aligning to TRBD1. The germline V gene has CDR1 MNHEY and CDR2 SVGAGI. The CDR3 has 15 residues. The J segment lost 2 bases and the V segment lost 6 bases, leaving 3 bases of the junction unmatched. This chain's CDR3 is CASSLDRAGANVLTF. CDR3 DNA sequence: TGTGCCAGCAGCTTGGACAGGGCTGGGGCCAACGTCCTGACTTTC.

The chain carries TRBV6-5 and TRBJ2-2; maybe TRBD2 (6 bases). V was shortened by 6 bases and J by 6 bases, with 14 bases between the two germline ends. This CDR3 has 14 residues. Germline CDR1 reads MNHEY; CDR2 reads SVGAGI. As DNA, the CDR3 is TGTGCCAGCAGGAGACTAGGAGGGCCCGGGGAGCTGTTTTTT. It yields the protein CASRRLGGPGELFF.

The chain links TRBV25-1 to TRBJ1-1; 7 bases match TRBD1. The V gene's germline CDR1 is MGHDK and CDR2 SYGVNS. J was trimmed by 2 bases and V by 7 bases; bases with no gene match: 4. The CDR3 is 13 residues long. CDR3 in amino acids: CASTWTGNTEAFF. In DNA form, the CDR3 reads TGTGCCAGCACTTGGACAGGTAACACTGAAGCTTTCTTT.

The V and J genes are TRBV5-4 and TRBJ1-4; TRBD1 agrees at 9 bases. The germline V gene has CDR1 SGHNT and CDR2 YYREEE (reference sequence). Losses at the gene ends were 5 bases for V and 8 bases for J; bases not matched to a gene: 7. CDR3 length: 14 amino acids. The DNA for the CDR3 is TGTGCCAGCAGAGCACAGGGGGCAGGCGAAAAACTGTTTTTT. This translates into CASRAQGAGEKLFF.

This clone was detected only once. The rearrangement joins TRBV29-1 to TRBJ2-3, with unresolved D. The CDR3 runs 14 residues. Trimming removed 4 bases at V and 0 bases at J, with 11 bases between. Germline CDR1 is SQVTM and CDR2 is ANQGSEA. The CDR3 reads CSVVKSGSTDTQYF. The CDR3 DNA is TGCAGCGTTGTGAAATCAGGTAGCACAGATACGCAGTATTTT.

The chain uses TRBV29-1 and TRBJ2-1; weak D call: TRBD1 (5 bases). CDR1 is SQVTM and CDR2 is ANQGSEA in the germline V gene. The V end lost 7 bases, the J end lost 13 bases, and 14 bases lay between the germline ends. The CDR3 is made up of 10 amino acids. The CDR3, as DNA: TGCAGCGCAACCCAGGGCCCACAGTTCTTC. As protein: CSATQGPQFF.

V is TRBV25-1 and J is TRBJ2-1; tentative D call: TRBD1 (7 bases). With 5 bases removed from V and 12 bases from J, the gap between germline ends came to 11 bases. Germline CDR1 and CDR2: MGHDK and SYGVNS. The CDR3 runs 11 residues. The CDR3 loop is CASSQGGGQFF. The CDR3, as DNA: TGTGCCAGCAGTCAGGGGGGTGGGCAGTTCTTC.

The chain employs TRBV29-1 and TRBJ1-1; no reliable D call. The CDR3 length is 10 residues. The V gene's germline CDR1 is SQVTM and CDR2 ANQGSEA. The V and J ends lost 6 bases and 6 bases respectively, with 8 bases between them. CDR3 region: CSVDGAEAFF. CDR3 DNA: TGCAGCGTCGACGGAGCTGAAGCTTTCTTT.

About this clone: Other DNA sequences in the same sample also yield this CDR3. The CDR3 DNA reads as TGTGCCAGCAGTTTAGAGGGGAACTATGGCTACACCTTC. Its translation is CASSLEGNYGYTF. This chain connects TRBV27 to TRBJ1-2; maybe TRBD1 (5 bases). Germline V gene lookup returns CDR1 MNHEY and CDR2 SMNVEV (reference sequence). This CDR3 comprises 13 residues. Trimming took 2 bases from V and 2 from J, leaving 6 bases between them.

This clone was counted only a few times. The chain has TRBV28 and TRBJ2-7, with 8 bases matching TRBD1. Germline CDR1 reads MDHEN; CDR2 reads SYDVKM. This CDR3 spans 12 amino acids. V was pared by 11 bases and J by 3 bases, with 6 bases of the junction left unmatched. CDR3 DNA: TGTGCCTCCCGGGGACAGGTCTACGAGCAGTACTTC. It encodes CASRGQVYEQYF.

This clone has only one observation. In DNA form, the CDR3 reads TGTGCCTGGAGTTTCGGTTTCTACCAAGAGACCCAGTACTTC. This codes for CAWSFGFYQETQYF. This rearrangement joins TRBV30 to TRBJ2-5; D is undetermined. V was pared by 2 bases and J by 0 bases, with 10 bases between. CDR1 GTSNPN and CDR2 SVGIG come from the germline V gene (reference sequence). The CDR3 covers 14 residues. Based on the CDR3 plus reference TRBV30 and TRBJ2-5, the full variable domain is SQTIHQWPATLVQPVGSPLSLECTVEGTSNPNLYWYRQAAGRGLQLLFYSVGIGQISSEVPQNLSASRPQDRQFILSSKKLLLSDSGFYLCAWSFGFYQETQYFGPGTRLLVL.

The chain carries TRBV6-1 and TRBJ2-7; D possibly corresponds to TRBD1 (5 bases). This CDR3 contains 13 residues. Germline V gene sequence: CDR1 MNHNS, CDR2 SASEGT. V lost 8 bases to trimming and J lost 3 bases, with 14 bases between them. This CDR3 reads CASLTGAIYEQYF. In nucleotides, the CDR3 is TGTGCCAGCTTAACAGGAGCGATCTACGAGCAGTACTTC.

This chain connects TRBV5-1 to TRBJ2-7; the D gene could be TRBD1 or TRBD2 (5 bases each). Trimming shortened V by 0 bases and J by 0 bases, and 10 bases separated the two germline ends. CDR3 length equals 15 residues. Germline V gene data show CDR1 as SGHRS and CDR2 as YFSETQ. In nucleotides, the CDR3 is TGCGCCAGCAGCTTGGACGGGACCGGCTCCTACGAGCAGTACTTC. Its protein product is CASSLDGTGSYEQYF.

J is TRBJ1-1 and V is TRBV30; 8 nucleotides match TRBD1. The V gene's germline CDR1 is GTSNPN and CDR2 SVGIG (reference sequence). V lost 1 base, J lost 0 bases, and 10 bases stayed unmatched. The CDR3 length is 17 residues. Written as DNA, the CDR3 is TGTGCCTGGAGTGCGATTGGACAGGGAACAATGAACACTGAAGCTTTCTTT. Its protein product is CAWSAIGQGTMNTEAFF.

V gene TRBV5-1 combines with J gene TRBJ2-1, with TRBD1 matching over 9 bases. The junction had 7 bases not matched to a gene; V was cut back by 2 bases and J by 4 bases. CDR3 length: 16 amino acids. The germline CDR1 and CDR2 sequences are SGHRS and YFSETQ. CDR3 protein: CASSLQPGQGYNEQFF. CDR3 sequence (DNA): TGCGCCAGCAGCTTACAACCGGGACAGGGTTACAATGAGCAGTTCTTC.

The chain has TRBV28 and TRBJ2-4, with 12 bases that match TRBD1. The CDR3 sequence is 17 residues long. Trimming took 5 bases from V and 2 from J; bases not matched to a gene: 7. Germline V CDR1 and CDR2: MDHEN, SYDVKM. CDR3 in DNA: TGTGCCAGCAGTGGCGGGACAGGGGGCCTAACCAAAAACATTCAGTACTTC. Translated: CASSGGTGGLTKNIQYF. Filled out from reference TRBV28 and TRBJ2-4, the complete variable domain reads DVKVTQSSRYLVKRTGEKVFLECVQDMDHENMFWYRQDPGLGLRLIYFSYDVKMKEKGDIPEGYSVSREKKERFSLILESASTNQTSMYLCASSGGTGGLTKNIQYFGAGTRLSVL.